This is a list of T cell receptor beta chains from one sample in a study of T cell repertoires in cytomegalovirus infection. Their antigen targets remain unknown. TCRdb processed the reads anew with MiXCR; each CDR3 protein has one entry. The sample has some 350,000 distinct CDR3 sequences, just under 30% seen once. This sample comprised cultured PBMCs, obtained from culture after CMV antigen stimulation. The receptor set was obtained from a human donor in good health (CMV status not recorded). Some clones in this sample may be carry-over from other donors' samples. Both conserved end residues are part of each CDR3. D genes are given only for firm matches. Rows may omit the clone size; those that give it use once, few, many or a size class.

TRBV30	TRBD2	TRBJ2-7	NA	CAWTQLAGAINEQYF	TGTGCCTGGACCCAACTAGCGGGAGCCATCAACGAGCAGTACTTC
TRBV19	TRBD1	TRBJ2-2	NA	CASTLTGGTPGELFF	TGTGCCAGTACCCTGACAGGGGGCACTCCCGGGGAGCTGTTTTTT
TRBV7-2	TRBD2	TRBJ2-1	many	CASNSGAGAEQFF	TGTGCCAGCAACTCGGGAGCGGGAGCGGAGCAGTTCTTC
TRBV6-2/TRBV6-3	TRBD2	TRBJ2-1	few	CASSYSLAGPLNEQFF	TGTGCCAGCAGTTACTCCCTAGCGGGGCCCCTCAATGAGCAGTTCTTC
TRBV18	TRBD1	TRBJ1-2	NA	CASSANPGQGSGYTF	TGTGCCAGCTCAGCTAACCCGGGACAGGGCTCGGGCTACACCTTC
TRBV7-2	NA	TRBJ2-7	NA	CASSLARGSSEQYF	TGTGCCAGCAGCTTAGCCAGGGGATCCTCCGAGCAGTACTTC
TRBV6-2/TRBV6-3	NA	TRBJ2-1	few	CASSNPDQEQFF	TGTGCCAGCAGTAACCCTGACCAAGAGCAGTTCTTC
TRBV7-2	NA	TRBJ1-5	NA	CASSLGGADSNQPQHF	TGTGCCAGCAGCTTAGGGGGGGCAGATAGCAATCAGCCCCAGCATTTT
TRBV15	NA	TRBJ1-5	NA	CATSYRGGNQPQHF	TGTGCCACCAGCTATCGGGGGGGGAATCAGCCCCAGCATTTT
TRBV6-1	NA	TRBJ2-5	few	CASTRYNMYQETQYF	TGTGCCAGCACAAGGTACAACATGTACCAAGAGACCCAGTACTTC
TRBV7-8	TRBD2	TRBJ2-3	NA	CASSLAGLAFDTDTQYF	TGTGCCAGCAGCTTAGCGGGACTAGCGTTTGACACAGATACGCAGTATTTT
TRBV10-3	NA	TRBJ1-1	NA	CAISERVGPSEAFF	TGTGCCATCAGCGAAAGGGTGGGGCCGTCTGAAGCTTTCTTT
TRBV7-6	NA	TRBJ1-1	NA	CASSRAPGTEAFF	TGTGCCAGCAGCCGGGCCCCGGGGACTGAAGCTTTCTTT
TRBV28	TRBD2	TRBJ2-1	few	CASSLGRVYNEQFF	TGTGCCAGCAGTTTAGGGAGGGTTTACAATGAGCAGTTCTTC
TRBV24-1	NA	TRBJ2-7	NA	CATSDRGSGEQYF	TGTGCCACCAGTGACAGAGGTTCGGGGGAGCAGTACTTC
TRBV10-3	NA	TRBJ2-1	few	CAISGSRTSSYNEQFF	TGTGCCATCAGTGGGTCGCGAACCAGCTCCTACAATGAGCAGTTCTTC
TRBV6-5	TRBD1	TRBJ1-4	NA	CASRSPGTGRNEKLFF	TGTGCCAGCAGATCACCAGGGACAGGCAGAAATGAAAAACTGTTTTTT
TRBV12-3/TRBV12-4	TRBD1	TRBJ2-2	NA	CASSPSPGTGGTRELFF	TGTGCCAGCAGTCCAAGTCCCGGGACAGGGGGCACCCGGGAGCTGTTTTTT
TRBV6-1	NA	TRBJ2-7	NA	CASSSDGLEQYF	TGTGCCAGCAGTAGTGACGGACTCGAGCAGTACTTC
TRBV5-4	NA	TRBJ2-7	many	CASSLTGNPEQYF	TGTGCCAGCAGCTTGACGGGTAACCCAGAGCAGTACTTC
TRBV19	TRBD2	TRBJ2-1	many	CASRTSGSSGQFF	TGTGCCAGTAGGACTAGCGGGAGTTCGGGGCAGTTCTTC
TRBV11-3	NA	TRBJ2-1	few	CADYRHFTYNEQFF	TGTGCAGATTACAGGCATTTTACCTACAATGAGCAGTTCTTC
TRBV7-2	NA	TRBJ2-1	NA	CASRPSSVTSYNEQFF	TGTGCCAGCAGGCCATCTAGTGTCACTTCCTACAATGAGCAGTTCTTC
TRBV6-1	TRBD1	TRBJ2-3	few	CASRYPGQGTDTQYF	TGTGCCAGCAGATACCCGGGACAGGGCACAGATACGCAGTATTTT
TRBV3-1	TRBD2	TRBJ2-1	many	CASSPGTSSYNEQFF	TGTGCCAGCAGCCCCGGGACTAGCTCCTACAATGAGCAGTTCTTC
TRBV6-1	TRBD1	TRBJ2-2	NA	CASSYQTGSTGELFF	TGTGCCAGCAGTTATCAGACAGGGAGCACCGGGGAGCTGTTTTTT
TRBV27	NA	TRBJ2-3	NA	CASSTDGTSWETQYF	TGTGCCAGCAGCACGGACGGGACGTCTTGGGAGACGCAGTATTTT
TRBV6-5	NA	TRBJ2-4	NA	CASSYAQPLAKNIQYF	TGTGCCAGCAGTTACGCACAGCCCCTAGCCAAAAACATTCAGTACTTC
TRBV10-1	NA	TRBJ1-1	few	CASRPRGNTEAFF	TGCGCCAGCAGACCCCGCGGGAACACTGAAGCTTTCTTT
TRBV5-4	TRBD1	TRBJ2-7	few	CATGPDRAYEQYF	TGTGCCACCGGACCAGACAGGGCCTACGAGCAGTACTTC
TRBV27	TRBD1	TRBJ1-2	NA	CASSFGTGYGYTF	TGTGCCAGCAGTTTCGGGACAGGCTATGGCTACACCTTC